Included here is one T cell receptor (beta chain) sequence, with context. The data belong to a study of blood T cell repertoires in COVID-19. In the study overall: In each case, the material was cDNA or gDNA derived from T cells, B-cell-depleted T cells, or PBMCs.

Per the original data handling: Reference gene primer amplification gave estimated nucleated cell counts. Sequencing used immunoSEQ multiplex PCR; TCRdb keeps in-frame clones, though not all of them. The V and J calls and the clone size are those of that table, but D and trimming were determined from the DNA. The repertoire includes 50,000 to 80,000 clones, 86% of them detected once, and approximately 7.2% sits in the top ten. Sequencing was carried out using peripheral blood. The origin of this receptor is a man aged 50 to 59 with active COVID-19.

In DNA, the CDR3 is TGCGCCAGCAGCTGGGGAGCGGCCAGCACAGATACGCAGTATTTT. Translated: CASSWGAASTDTQYF. The V gene is TRBV5-1, the J gene TRBJ2-3; maybe TRBD2 (5 bases). The CDR3 is 15 amino acids. Germline CDR1 reads SGHRS; CDR2 reads YFSETQ. The V gene lost 3 bases and the J gene lost 0 bases, with 11 bases spanning the gap.